This paragraph reports one T cell receptor (beta chain). This CDR3 contains 16 residues. V shed 1 base and J shed 1 base, with 13 bases lying between them. Germline CDR1 and CDR2: SGDLS and YYNGEE. The data belong to a study of blood T cell repertoires in COVID-19. The repertoire was sequenced with immunoSEQ multiplex PCR; TCRdb's copy has only in-frame clones and lacks some. The sample lists 100,000 to 110,000 clones; approximately 91% were seen once. The chain uses TRBV9 and TRBJ2-3, with D maybe TRBD2 (7 bases). The sequenced material came from peripheral blood. The clonotype originates from a man aged 45-65 years with active COVID-19. The CDR3 DNA reads as TGTGCCAGCAGCGTACGCGCGGGGGCCGGCACAGATACGCAGTATTTT. It is translated as CASSVRAGAGTDTQYF.